This TCR beta chain originates from a study of T cells in Graves' hyperthyroidism and ophthalmopathy. About the study: Blood was drawn when the patient was first diagnosed and still untreated.

The table lists this clonotype with a count of one. What it binds is not known. This may be a read error, as it is one base from a much larger clone. Looked up from germline, CDR1 is SNHLY and CDR2 is FYNNEI. CDR3 length: 14 residues. Fresh peripheral blood, roughly 10 ml, was the source of the PBMCs. RNA transcripts yielded amplified TCR beta CDR3 regions. HTBI primers were employed in a first-round RT-PCR of the TCR CDR3. TCRdb passed the multiplex PCR reads through MiXCR, listing each CDR3 protein once. The data hold some 460,000 distinct CDR3 sequences, with 15% to 19% observed a single time. Study-wide results and limits: Ophthalmopathy cases were set apart from stable hyperthyroidism by a 13 V-J model. Blood also carried most thyroid clonotypes expanded above 0.001.

The sequencing sample was made of blood. This clonotype was sampled from a woman younger than 30 with Graves' hyperthyroidism. V is TRBV2 and J is TRBJ1-2; D is undetermined. CDR3 loop: CASGDFPENYGYTF. Here the CDR3 DNA reads TGTGCCAGCGGTGATTTCCCCGAGAACTATGGCTACACCTTC.